Presented here are 8 T cell receptor beta chains from one specimen sequenced in a study of blood T cell repertoires in COVID-19. Method: immunoSEQ multiplex PCR; TCRdb's copy keeps in-frame clones and lacks some. The repertoire holds 150,000 to 200,000 clones, with roughly nine tenths as singletons. The specimen sequenced was peripheral blood. The receptors shown here come from a man aged 55-75 years with active or convalescent COVID-19.

Only one count was recorded for this clone. The chain is built from TRBV29-1 and TRBJ1-2, with 7 bases fitting TRBD1. The CDR3 has 14 amino acids. In germline, CDR1 is SQVTM, CDR2 ANQGSEA. V was pared by 6 bases and J by 4 bases, with 11 bases of the junction left unmatched. The CDR3 reads CSVGRDSGPYGYTF. The CDR3 region has the DNA TGCAGCGTGGGCCGGGACAGCGGGCCCTATGGCTACACCTTC.

CDR3 in amino acids: CASTNPGQGASPLHF. Written as DNA, the CDR3 is TGTGCCAGCACCAATCCGGGACAGGGGGCTTCACCCCTCCACTTT. The chain uses TRBV6-5 and TRBJ1-6; 12 bases match TRBD1. In germline, CDR1 is MNHEY, CDR2 SVGAGI. The CDR3 totals 15 residues. The V gene end was trimmed by 7 bases and the J gene end by 9 bases; junction bases not matched to a gene: 7.

This chain uses TRBV5-1 with TRBJ1-1, with 8 bases matching TRBD1. CDR1 and CDR2 (germline): SGHRS, YFSETQ. Germline trimming cut 0 bases from V and 3 bases from J; bases unmatched to any gene: 7. This CDR3 contains 16 residues. Written as DNA, the CDR3 is TGCGCCAGCAGCTTGGCACCCAGGGGGCTGGACACTGAAGCTTTCTTT. Translating gives CASSLAPRGLDTEAFF.

This chain joins TRBV6-5 and TRBJ1-5; TRBD1 matches 8 bases. The CDR3 length is 15 residues. V was pared by 7 bases and J by 3 bases, with 8 bases of the junction left unmatched. Germline assignment: CDR1 MNHEY and CDR2 SVGAGI. Written as DNA, the CDR3 is TGTGCCAGCAACCCCCAGGGGGCTACCAATCAGCCCCAGCATTTT. It is translated as CASNPQGATNQPQHF.

This clone came up once. V usage is TRBV7-9 and J usage is TRBJ1-4, with unresolved D. From germline, CDR1 is SEHNR and CDR2 FQNEAQ (reference sequence). The CDR3 is 13 residues long. With 2 bases removed from V and 8 bases from J, the gap between germline ends came to 9 bases. The CDR3 here is CASSLQRGEKLFF. The DNA for the CDR3 is TGTGCCAGCAGCTTACAACGGGGAGAAAAACTGTTTTTT.

This clone was observed once. The chain uses TRBV20-1 and TRBJ2-3; 7 nucleotides match TRBD2. After removal of 3 bases from V and 3 bases from J, the junction contained 6 bases not matched to a gene. The CDR3 is 14 residues long. Germline V lookup: CDR1 DFQATT, CDR2 SNEGSKA (reference sequence). CDR3 sequence (DNA): TGCAGTGCTAGTGAGCGGGGAGGTACAGATACGCAGTATTTT. Its translation: CSASERGGTDTQYF.

The V call is TRBV4-1, the J call TRBJ2-1, with 8 bases that match TRBD1. CDR3 length: 16 residues. The V gene end was trimmed by 3 bases and the J gene end by 6 bases; junction bases not matched to a gene: 10. Looked up from germline, CDR1 is MGHRA and CDR2 is YSYEKL. CDR3 DNA sequence: TGCGCCAGCAGCCAGGGCGGACAGGGCTTAGGCAATGAGCAGTTCTTC. Translating it yields CASSQGGQGLGNEQFF.

This chain joins TRBV19 and TRBJ2-7, with D possibly being TRBD1 (5 bases). V lost 2 bases and J 6 bases, leaving 14 bases between the germline ends. CDR3 size: 14 residues. Germline assignment: CDR1 LNHDA and CDR2 SQIVND (reference sequence). The chain's CDR3 is CASSIQAGPAEQYF. In DNA, the CDR3 is TGTGCCAGTAGTATACAGGCAGGGCCGGCCGAGCAGTACTTC.